What follows is one T cell receptor (beta chain) and its context. Its antigen has not been determined. No clone much larger than this one lies a single base away; base qualities are absent. What this sample's treatment or condition label stands for: roughly 11-day PBMC culture with coronavirus spike peptide pools or control peptides (ViraFEST assay). The ViraFEST assay, used in the study, expanded antigen-specific T cells with peptide pools and then identified the expanded clonotypes through TCR sequencing. The convalescent patients' positive SARS-CoV-2 PCR tests fell between March and December 2020, which was before the Alpha, Beta and Delta variants emerged in the United States. Approximately 2.1 million PBMCs per well were cultured in IMDM with roughly 5% human AB serum and about 9.2 IU/ml IL-2, plus 10 ug/ml peptide pools. Half of the culture medium was replaced with fresh IL-2-containing medium on days 3 and 7. CD4+ T cells were isolated after approximately ten days of culture through negative selection using the EasySep CD4+ T cell isolation kit. PBMCs were separated from whole blood using Ficoll-Paque Plus gradient centrifugation and then either used fresh or cryopreserved at -140C. Triplicate wells were generally used for each culture condition.

Spanning cysteine to phenylalanine, the CDR3 consists of 13 amino acids. Only the CDR3 portion is preserved as DNA: 39 bases, with reading frame beginning at the first base. The junction carries 3 bases between V and J, which are trimmed by 0 bases and 1 base respectively. CDR1 and CDR2, per the germline V gene (reference sequence), are SEHNR and FQNEAQ. To prepare the library, PCR was applied. At the Johns Hopkins FTIC core, DNA from the cultured CD4+ T cells underwent TCR sequencing with the Oncomine TCR Beta short-read assay. The QIAamp micro DNA kit was used to extract genomic DNA from the cultured CD4+ T cells. Oncomine TCR Beta libraries from cultured CD4+ T cells were pooled with unique dual indexes and sequenced on an Illumina iSeq 100. Per the original workflow: Non-productive sequences were removed, and CDR3s that did not start with C, did not end with F or W, or were shorter than 7 amino acids were discarded. The MANAFEST web application was used to identify antigen-specific clonotypes by comparing peptide-stimulated wells against reference wells and other culture wells. To be called positive, a clone needed an FDR below 0.05, an odds ratio above 5, and a productive frequency above 0.1% in at least two of three replicate wells. Clonotypes that were significantly expanded in both SARS-CoV-2 spike wells and at least one common cold coronavirus spike condition were defined as cross-reactive. Levenshtein distances (stringdist) and unrooted phylogenetic trees (ape) in R version 3.6.1 were used to assess CDR3 homology. The raw public data were reprocessed by TCRdb itself: fastp quality trimming at Q25, MiXCR clonotype calling, in-frame beta chains only. Rows matching on CDR3 protein sequence are summarized as one entry with the most common DNA and genes. TCRdb, not the authors, supplied the V and J calls. This sample holds around 7,000 distinct CDR3 sequences; around four fifths were observed only once. The ten largest clones take up 16% of the sample.

This entry comes from a study of vaccination and CD4 T cells after COVID-19 (dated by TCRdb to 2022 to 2024). With respect to the entire study: SARS-CoV-2 positivity had been established in the convalescent patients by nasal swab PCR, and mild disease was recorded in several of these patients and severe disease in one. Six males and four females were included in the convalescent cohort, with two Hispanic individuals, seven Caucasians, two Asians and one multiracial person represented. Participants received two doses of either the Pfizer-BioNTech BNT162b2 vaccine (n=8) or the Moderna mRNA-1273 vaccine (n=2). Post-COVID blood samples were collected from convalescent patients a median of approximately 100 days after diagnosis, with a range of roughly 30 to 170 days. Post-vaccine blood samples were taken a median of about 72 days after the second vaccine dose, with a range of about 13 to 250 days. Overlapping spike peptide pools from SARS-CoV-2 and from the common cold coronaviruses HCoV-NL63, HCoV-OC43 and HCoV-229E were used as culture stimuli. Control cultures received a CEFX viral epitope pool as the positive control, an HIV-1 Nef peptide pool as the negative control, or no peptide. The spike-specific CD4+ TCR repertoire was compared before and after mRNA vaccination in about nine COVID-19 convalescent patients and a few infection-naive healthy vaccine recipients. What the work shows at the level of the full study, not this receptor alone: Of the vaccine-specific clones found in convalescent patients, nearly all (304 of 307) were mono-reactive for SARS-CoV-2 spike instead of being cross-reactive with common cold coronaviruses. The median count of SARS-CoV-2-reactive clonotypes went up from some 23 after infection to 30 to 40 after vaccination, although the change was not significant. In convalescent patients, a median roughly 83% of post-vaccine SARS-CoV-2-reactive clones were detected only after vaccination, and vaccine-specific priming was suggested by this finding. Relatively few convalescent patients were included in the study, and early timepoints after natural infection were not analyzed.

The sample comprised CD4+ T cells from blood, cultured in vitro. Recombination joined TRBV7-9 with TRBJ1-1; the D gene lacks a confident call. This sequence was found in a human donor who had recovered from COVID-19. The nucleotides are TGTGCCAGCAGCTTAGCTGGGAACACTGAAGCTTTCTTT. The encoded protein is CASSLAGNTEAFF.